This T cell receptor beta chain was observed in a study of blood T cell repertoires in COVID-19. Study background: Collection of acute and convalescent COVID-19 samples took place in the United States, Italy and Spain. The cDNA or gDNA used as material had been derived from T cells, B-cell-depleted T cells, or PBMCs.

Original data processing: Cell counts per sample came from amplifying reference gene primers. The method was immunoSEQ multiplex PCR; TCRdb's version includes in-frame clones alone and lacks a portion of them. V, J and clone size are taken as reported in that table, and D and trimming were inferred from the DNA itself. The table shows roughly 280,000 clones, with over 80% occurring only once. The CDR3 covers 16 residues. Per the germline V gene, CDR1 is SGHRS and CDR2 is YFSETQ. With 4 bases removed from V and 6 bases from J, the gap between germline ends came to 23 bases. This chain uses TRBV5-1 with TRBJ2-7, with D possibly being TRBD1 (6 bases). The sample was peripheral blood. This clonotype originated in a man aged 60-69 years who had recovered from COVID-19. CDR3 sequence reads: CASSRDTRQARREQYF. The CDR3 region has the DNA TGCGCCAGCAGCCGTGACACACGACAGGCAAGGCGCGAGCAGTACTTC.